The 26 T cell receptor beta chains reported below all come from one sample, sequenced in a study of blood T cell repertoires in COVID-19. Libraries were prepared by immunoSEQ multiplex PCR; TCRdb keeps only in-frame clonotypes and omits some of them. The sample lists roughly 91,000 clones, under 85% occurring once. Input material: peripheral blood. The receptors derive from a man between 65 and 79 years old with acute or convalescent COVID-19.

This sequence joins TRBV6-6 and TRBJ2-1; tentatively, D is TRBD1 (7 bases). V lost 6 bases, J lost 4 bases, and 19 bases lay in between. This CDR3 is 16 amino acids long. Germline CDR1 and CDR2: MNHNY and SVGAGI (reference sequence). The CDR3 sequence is CASRSGRQGGYNEQFF. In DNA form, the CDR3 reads TGTGCCAGCAGATCGGGAAGGCAGGGGGGATACAATGAGCAGTTCTTC.

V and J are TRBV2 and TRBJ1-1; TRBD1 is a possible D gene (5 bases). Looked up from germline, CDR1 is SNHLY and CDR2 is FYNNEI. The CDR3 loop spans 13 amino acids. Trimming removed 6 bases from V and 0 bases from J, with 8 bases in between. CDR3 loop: CASSRQLNTEAFF. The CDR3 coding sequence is TGTGCCAGCAGCAGACAGTTGAACACTGAAGCTTTCTTT.

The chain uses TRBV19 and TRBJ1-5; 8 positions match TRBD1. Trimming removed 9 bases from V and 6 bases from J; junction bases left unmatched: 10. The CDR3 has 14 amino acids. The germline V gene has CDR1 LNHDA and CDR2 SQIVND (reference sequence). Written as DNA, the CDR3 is TGTGCCAGCGGGACAGGTATCTCGCCTCAGCCCCAGCATTTT. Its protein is CASGTGISPQPQHF.

CDR3 DNA sequence: TGTGCCAGCAGCAAAGACAGGAACTACGAGCAGTACTTC. Amino acids: CASSKDRNYEQYF. This chain links TRBV7-8 with TRBJ2-7, with D perhaps matching TRBD1 (6 bases). Germline assignment: CDR1 SGHVS and CDR2 FQNEAQ. Between the trimmed V and J ends, which lost 5 bases and 3 bases, there was a span of 11 bases. This CDR3 is built from 13 residues.

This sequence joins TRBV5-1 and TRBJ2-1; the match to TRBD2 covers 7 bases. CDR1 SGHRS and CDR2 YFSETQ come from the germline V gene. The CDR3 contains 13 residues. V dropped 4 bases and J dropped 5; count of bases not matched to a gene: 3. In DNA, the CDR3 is TGCGCCAGCAGCCGGGGGGTGGACAATGAGCAGTTCTTC. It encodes CASSRGVDNEQFF.

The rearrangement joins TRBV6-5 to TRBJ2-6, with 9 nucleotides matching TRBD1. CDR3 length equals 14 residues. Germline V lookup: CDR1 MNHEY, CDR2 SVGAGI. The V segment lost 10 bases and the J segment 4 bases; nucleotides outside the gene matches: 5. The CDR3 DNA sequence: TGTGCCACCCGGACAGGGGTGGGGGCCAACGTCCTGACTTTC. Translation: CATRTGVGANVLTF.

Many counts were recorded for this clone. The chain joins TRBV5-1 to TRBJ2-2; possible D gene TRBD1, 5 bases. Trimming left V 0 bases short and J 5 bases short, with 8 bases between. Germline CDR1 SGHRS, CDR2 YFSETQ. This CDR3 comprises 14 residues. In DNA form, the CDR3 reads TGCGCCAGCAGCTTGGTCCCAGGGACCGGGGAGCTGTTTTTT. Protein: CASSLVPGTGELFF.

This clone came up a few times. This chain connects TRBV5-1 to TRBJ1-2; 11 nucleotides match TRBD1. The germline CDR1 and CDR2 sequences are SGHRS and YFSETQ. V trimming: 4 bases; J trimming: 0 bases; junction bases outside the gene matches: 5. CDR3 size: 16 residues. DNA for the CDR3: TGCGCCAGCAGCCACGGGACAGGGGGGACTAACTATGGCTACACCTTC. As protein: CASSHGTGGTNYGYTF.

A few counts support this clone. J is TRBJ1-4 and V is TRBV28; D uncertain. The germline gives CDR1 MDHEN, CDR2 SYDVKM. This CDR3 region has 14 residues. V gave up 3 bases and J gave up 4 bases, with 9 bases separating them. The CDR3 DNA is TGTGCCAGCAGTTTGGGCAGCCGTAATGAAAAACTGTTTTTT. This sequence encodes CASSLGSRNEKLFF.

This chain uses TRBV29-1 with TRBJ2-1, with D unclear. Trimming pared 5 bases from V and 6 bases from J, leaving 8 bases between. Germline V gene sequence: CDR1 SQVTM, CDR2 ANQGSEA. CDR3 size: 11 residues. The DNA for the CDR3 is TGCAGCGTTCAACACATCAATGAGCAGTTCTTC. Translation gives CSVQHINEQFF.

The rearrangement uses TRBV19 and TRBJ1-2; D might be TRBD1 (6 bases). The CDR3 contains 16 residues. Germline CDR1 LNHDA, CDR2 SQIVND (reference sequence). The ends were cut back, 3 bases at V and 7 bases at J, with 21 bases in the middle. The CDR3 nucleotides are TGTGCCAGTAGTATGCCCCGGGACATCCTTCCCCGTGGCTACACCTTC. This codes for CASSMPRDILPRGYTF.

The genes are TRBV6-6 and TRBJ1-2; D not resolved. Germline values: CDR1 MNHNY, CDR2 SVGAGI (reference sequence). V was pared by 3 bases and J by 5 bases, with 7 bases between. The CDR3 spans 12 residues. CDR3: CASSYSDYGYTF. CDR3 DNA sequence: TGTGCCAGCAGTTATTCAGATTATGGCTACACCTTC.

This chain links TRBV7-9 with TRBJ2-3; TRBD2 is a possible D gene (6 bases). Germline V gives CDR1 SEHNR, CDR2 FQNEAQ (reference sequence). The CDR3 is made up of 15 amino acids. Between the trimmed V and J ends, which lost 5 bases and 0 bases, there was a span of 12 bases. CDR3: CASSPGGVSTDTQYF. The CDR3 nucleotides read TGTGCCAGCAGCCCGGGCGGGGTTAGCACAGATACGCAGTATTTT.

CDR3 sequence: CASSSLAGALTDTQYF. CDR3 nucleotides: TGTGCCAGCAGTTCCCTAGCGGGGGCCCTCACAGATACGCAGTATTTT. The V call is TRBV27, the J call TRBJ2-3, with TRBD2 matching over 10 bases. V was clipped by 4 bases and J by 2 bases; unmatched bases: 6. The V gene's germline CDR1 is MNHEY and CDR2 SMNVEV (reference sequence). The CDR3 contains 16 residues.

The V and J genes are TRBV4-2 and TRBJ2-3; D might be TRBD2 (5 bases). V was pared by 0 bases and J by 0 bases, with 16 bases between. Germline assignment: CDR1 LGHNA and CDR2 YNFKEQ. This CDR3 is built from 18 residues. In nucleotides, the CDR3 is TGTGCCAGCAGCCAAGAGGCAAGCGGCGTTACTAGCACAGATACGCAGTATTTT. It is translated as CASSQEASGVTSTDTQYF.

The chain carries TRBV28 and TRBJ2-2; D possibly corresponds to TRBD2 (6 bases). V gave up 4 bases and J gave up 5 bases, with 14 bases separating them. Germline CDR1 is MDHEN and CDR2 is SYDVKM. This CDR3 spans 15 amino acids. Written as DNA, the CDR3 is TGTGCCAGCAGTTCAGGATCTCGGGGGACCGGGGAGCTGTTTTTT. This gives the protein CASSSGSRGTGELFF.

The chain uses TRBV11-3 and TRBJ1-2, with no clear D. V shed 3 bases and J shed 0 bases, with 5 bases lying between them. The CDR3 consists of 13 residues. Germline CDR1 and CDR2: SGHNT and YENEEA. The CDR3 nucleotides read TGTGCCAGCAGCTTCGGTCCTAACTATGGCTACACCTTC. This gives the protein CASSFGPNYGYTF.

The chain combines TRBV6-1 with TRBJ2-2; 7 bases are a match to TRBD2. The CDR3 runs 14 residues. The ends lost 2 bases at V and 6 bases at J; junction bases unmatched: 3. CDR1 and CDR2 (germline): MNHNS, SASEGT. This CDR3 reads CASSEMGGAGELFF. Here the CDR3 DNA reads TGTGCCAGCAGTGAAATGGGAGGGGCCGGGGAGCTGTTTTTT.

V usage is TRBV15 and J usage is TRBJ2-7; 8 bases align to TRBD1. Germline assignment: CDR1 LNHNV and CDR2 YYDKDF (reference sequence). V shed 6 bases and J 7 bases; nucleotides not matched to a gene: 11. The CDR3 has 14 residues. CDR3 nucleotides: TGTGCCACCAGTCGTGACAGGGGCCGGGAGGAGCAGTACTTC. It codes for CATSRDRGREEQYF.

The CDR3 reads CSVRVHGSYEQYV. CDR3 coding DNA: TGCAGCGTGAGGGTTCACGGGAGCTACGAGCAGTACGTC. The chain couples TRBV29-1 to TRBJ2-7; tentative D call: TRBD2 (6 bases). Deletions cut 6 bases from V and 3 bases from J, with 15 bases between. Germline lookup yields CDR1 SQVTM and CDR2 ANQGSEA. This CDR3 region has 13 residues.

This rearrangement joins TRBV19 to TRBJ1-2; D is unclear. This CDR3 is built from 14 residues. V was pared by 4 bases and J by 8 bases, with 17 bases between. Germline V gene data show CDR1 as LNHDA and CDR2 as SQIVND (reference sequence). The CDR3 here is CASSTPGGSLGYTF. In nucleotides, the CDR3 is TGTGCCAGTAGTACCCCGGGAGGGAGTCTGGGCTACACCTTC. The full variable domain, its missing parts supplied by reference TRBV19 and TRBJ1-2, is DGGITQSPKYLFRKEGQNVTLSCEQNLNHDAMYWYRQDPGQGLRLIYYSQIVNDFQKGDIAEGYSVSREKKESFPLTVTSAQKNPTAFYLCASSTPGGSLGYTFGSGTRLTVV.

The DNA for the CDR3 is TGTGCCAGTCTGCCCTCAGGGCCGCAGGAAGCTTTCTTT. This sequence encodes CASLPSGPQEAFF. The chain joins TRBV28 to TRBJ1-1; tentatively, D is TRBD1 (5 bases). In germline, CDR1 is MDHEN, CDR2 SYDVKM. Deletions cut 9 bases from V and 8 bases from J, with 19 bases between. This CDR3 spans 13 amino acids.

The CDR3 DNA is TGTGCCACCAGCAGAGCGGGGGGACCGGGGAGTGGCTTTAATTCACCCCTCCACTTT. Its protein product is CATSRAGGPGSGFNSPLHF. V and J are TRBV15 and TRBJ1-6; tentative D call: TRBD1 (5 bases). V was cut by 1 base and J by 6 bases, with 22 bases left in between. The CDR3 totals 19 residues. The germline gives CDR1 LNHNV, CDR2 YYDKDF (reference sequence). Together with reference TRBV15 and TRBJ1-6, the CDR3 gives the full variable domain: DAMVIQNPRYQVTQFGKPVTLSCSQTLNHNVMYWYQQKSSQAPKLLFHYYDKDFNNEADTPDNFQSRRPNTSFCFLDIRSPGLGDTAMYLCATSRAGGPGSGFNSPLHFGNGTRLTVT.

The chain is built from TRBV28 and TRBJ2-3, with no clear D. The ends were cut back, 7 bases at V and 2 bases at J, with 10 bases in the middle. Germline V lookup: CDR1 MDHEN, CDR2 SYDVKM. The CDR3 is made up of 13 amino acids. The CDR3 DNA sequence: TGTGCCAGCATCGACTCATCCACAGATACGCAGTATTTT. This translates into CASIDSSTDTQYF.

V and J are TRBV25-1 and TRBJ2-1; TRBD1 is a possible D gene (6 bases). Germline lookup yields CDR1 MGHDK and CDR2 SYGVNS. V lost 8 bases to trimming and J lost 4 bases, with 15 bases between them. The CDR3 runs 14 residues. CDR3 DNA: TGTGCCAGCTCCGGGACAACCGGATACAATGAGCAGTTCTTC. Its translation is CASSGTTGYNEQFF.

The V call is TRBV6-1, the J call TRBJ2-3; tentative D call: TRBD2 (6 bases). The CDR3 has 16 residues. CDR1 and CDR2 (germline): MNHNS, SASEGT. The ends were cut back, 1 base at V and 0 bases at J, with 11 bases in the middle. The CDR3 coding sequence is TGTGCCAGCAGTGAAGAATTTGGGACTAGCACAGATACGCAGTATTTT. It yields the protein CASSEEFGTSTDTQYF.